This T cell receptor beta chain is drawn from a study of CD8+ T cells in alopecia areata. Overall study context: Administration of oral tofacitinib to treated patients was at 5 to 10 mg twice daily. Findings and caveats of the study: Patients shared TCRs less clearly than mice did, possibly for HLA-related reasons.

Extracted from the samples, RNA was reverse transcribed into cDNA to serve as the sequencing template. Only in-frame clones appear in the TCRdb table, and some are missing; sequencing was by immunoSEQ multiplex PCR. The sample carries 140,000 to 150,000 clones, about 89% recorded once. Trimming removed 3 bases at V and 4 bases at J, with 13 bases between. CDR1 is SGHTA and CDR2 is FQGTGA in the germline V gene. The CDR3 is 15 residues long. In alopecia areata patients, both lesional scalp punch biopsies and peripheral blood were collected. Isolation of CD4+ and CD8+ T cells from PBMCs was achieved by sorting. For this clone: Its antigen remains unidentified.

This TCR was sampled from a human donor with alopecia areata. This chain links TRBV7-3 with TRBJ2-1, with a weak D call TRBD2 (6 bases). The sequencing used CD8+ T cells sorted from blood, collected at week 0. The CDR3 bases are TGTGCCAGCAGCTTCCCGGGGGACCCTTACAATGAGCAGTTCTTC. It codes for CASSFPGDPYNEQFF.